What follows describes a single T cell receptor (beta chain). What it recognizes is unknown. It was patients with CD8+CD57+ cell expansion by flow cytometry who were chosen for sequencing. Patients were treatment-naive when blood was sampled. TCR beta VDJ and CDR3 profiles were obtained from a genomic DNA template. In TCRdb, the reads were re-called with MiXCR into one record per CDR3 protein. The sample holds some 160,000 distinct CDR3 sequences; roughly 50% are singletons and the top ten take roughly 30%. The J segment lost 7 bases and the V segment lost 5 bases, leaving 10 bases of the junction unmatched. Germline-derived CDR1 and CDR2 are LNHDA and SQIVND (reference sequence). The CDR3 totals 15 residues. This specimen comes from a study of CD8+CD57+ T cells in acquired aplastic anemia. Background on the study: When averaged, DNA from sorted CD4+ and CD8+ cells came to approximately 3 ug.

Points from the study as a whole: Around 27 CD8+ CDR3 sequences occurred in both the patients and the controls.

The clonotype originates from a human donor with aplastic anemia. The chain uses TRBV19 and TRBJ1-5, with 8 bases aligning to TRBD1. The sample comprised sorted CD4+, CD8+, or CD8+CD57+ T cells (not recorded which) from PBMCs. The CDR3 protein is CASSEQGALKQPQHF. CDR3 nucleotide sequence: TGTGCCAGTAGTGAGCAGGGGGCTCTGAAACAGCCCCAGCATTTT.